These 23 T cell receptor beta chains were all obtained from the same sample, sequenced in a study of T-cell reconstitution after alpha-beta-depleted transplantation in children. The TCRbeta library was prepared with unique molecular identifiers. One entry per CDR3 protein results from TCRdb running MiXCR on the PCR reads. This sample has fewer than 700,000 distinct CDR3 sequences, with 13% found just once. The sequencing used PBMCs, mostly from graft donor cells, collected 360 days after TCRalphabeta/CD19-depleted stem cell transplant. The origin of the receptors is a male patient between 5 and 17 years old who had a stem cell transplant for acute myeloid leukemia, so the T cells may come from the graft donor.

This clonotype has a handful of counts. The chain recombines TRBV29-1 with TRBJ2-7, with a possible D match to TRBD1 (7 bases). Per the germline V gene, CDR1 is SQVTM and CDR2 is ANQGSEA. The V gene lost 7 bases and the J gene lost 3 bases, with 13 bases spanning the gap. This CDR3 is built from 12 residues. CDR3 sequence reads: CSAYRGGYEQYF. For the CDR3, the DNA is TGCAGCGCCTACAGGGGAGGCTACGAGCAGTACTTC.

The V and J genes are TRBV4-2 and TRBJ2-3; tentative D call: TRBD2 (6 bases). This CDR3 has 19 residues. Germline lookup yields CDR1 LGHNA and CDR2 YNFKEQ. The V end lost 0 bases, the J end lost 2 bases, and 21 bases lay between the germline ends. The DNA for the CDR3 is TGTGCCAGCAGCCAAGATTTTTTCCCGCGGGGCTCACCCACAGATACGCAGTATTTT. It specifies CASSQDFFPRGSPTDTQYF.

This sequence joins TRBV27 and TRBJ2-2; D uncertain. CDR1 is MNHEY, CDR2 SMNVEV, per germline (reference sequence). This CDR3 contains 14 residues. With 5 bases removed from V and 2 bases from J, the gap between germline ends came to 9 bases. CDR3 amino acids: CASSALRNTGELFF. The CDR3 DNA sequence: TGTGCCAGCAGTGCCCTCCGTAACACCGGGGAGCTGTTTTTT.

This clonotype was counted only a few times. The chain uses TRBV7-2 and TRBJ2-5, with no clear D. The CDR3 consists of 17 residues. Germline assignment: CDR1 SGHTA and CDR2 FQGNSA. The V and J ends lost 1 base and 1 base respectively, with 16 bases between them. This CDR3 reads CASSLGRRSTGQETQYF. The CDR3 DNA follows: TGTGCCAGCAGCTTAGGAAGACGGAGTACGGGCCAAGAGACCCAGTACTTC.

This clonotype was seen a few times. J is TRBJ2-2 and V is TRBV20-1; D unresolved. CDR1 and CDR2 (germline): DFQATT, SNEGSKA (reference sequence). V dropped 0 bases and J dropped 3 bases, with 11 bases sitting between them. The CDR3 covers 15 residues. CDR3 sequence reads: CSARDGLGYTGELFF. CDR3 DNA sequence: TGCAGTGCTAGAGATGGGCTCGGGTACACCGGGGAGCTGTTTTTT.

This clonotype was detected ten times or more. The chain links TRBV29-1 to TRBJ2-7; 9 bases line up with TRBD1. Germline CDR1 SQVTM, CDR2 ANQGSEA. The ends lost 6 bases at V and 3 bases at J; junction bases unmatched: 9. The CDR3 loop spans 14 amino acids. CDR3 in amino acids: CSVTPGQGLYEQYF. The DNA for the CDR3 is TGCAGCGTAACACCGGGACAGGGTCTCTACGAGCAGTACTTC.

With regard to this clonotype: The junction differs from germline at one of its ends, possibly a read error. The genes are TRBV3-1 and TRBJ2-7; TRBD2 agrees at 12 bases. Germline V gene sequence: CDR1 LGHDT, CDR2 YNNKEL (reference sequence). This CDR3 comprises 18 residues. The CDR3 nucleotides read TGTACCAGCTGTTTCGGGCTAGCGGGAGGGCCGATCTCCTACGAGCAGTACTTC. Its protein is CTSCFGLAGGPISYEQYF.

This chain connects TRBV6-1 to TRBJ1-6; D is ambiguous. V lost 5 bases, J lost 0 bases, and 11 bases lay in between. The length of the CDR3 is 16 residues. CDR1 is MNHNS, CDR2 SASEGT, per germline. The CDR3 bases are TGTGCCAGCAGTCCGTATGACGTCTCCTATAATTCACCCCTCCACTTT. This gives the protein CASSPYDVSYNSPLHF.

The V call is TRBV4-3, the J call TRBJ2-1, with 8 bases that match TRBD2. Germline V gene sequence: CDR1 LGHNA, CDR2 YSLEER. The V gene end was trimmed by 2 bases and the J gene end by 6 bases; junction bases not matched to a gene: 15. This CDR3 has 18 residues. The CDR3 reads CASSQTSTWRGVGNEQFF. For the CDR3, the DNA is TGCGCCAGCAGCCAAACCTCTACCTGGCGGGGGGTAGGCAATGAGCAGTTCTTC.

This clonotype showed up many times. This sequence joins TRBV20-1 and TRBJ2-7; tentatively, D is TRBD2 (5 bases). The germline V gene encodes CDR1 DFQATT and CDR2 SNEGSKA (reference sequence). The CDR3 is 14 residues long. V shed 0 bases and J shed 4 bases, with 13 bases lying between them. CDR3 coding DNA: TGCAGTGCTAGAGATAGGAGCGGCCTATACGAGCAGTACTTC. As protein: CSARDRSGLYEQYF.

This clonotype was seen at least ten times. The rearrangement joins TRBV4-3 to TRBJ2-3; TRBD2 is a possible D gene (5 bases). V was trimmed by 1 base and J by 2 bases, leaving 16 bases between them. There are 17 residues in the CDR3. The germline CDR1 and CDR2 sequences are LGHNA and YSLEER. The CDR3 region has the DNA TGCGCCAGCAGCCAAGGCGAGGGAGCCCGAACCACAGATACGCAGTATTTT. Its protein is CASSQGEGARTTDTQYF.

This clonotype was counted ten times or more. The chain links TRBV5-1 to TRBJ2-1; the match to TRBD2 covers 16 bases. Trimming at V came to 4 bases and at J to 5 bases, leaving 12 bases not matched to a gene. CDR3 length: 19 residues. Looked up from germline, CDR1 is SGHRS and CDR2 is YFSETQ. The CDR3 protein is CASSGPGLAGGPSNNEQFF. The DNA of the CDR3 is TGCGCCAGCAGCGGTCCGGGACTAGCGGGAGGGCCGTCGAACAATGAGCAGTTCTTC.

In its sample, this clonotype was seen many times. The gene calls are TRBV7-2 and TRBJ1-4; D not resolved. Germline lookup yields CDR1 SGHTA and CDR2 FQGNSA. The CDR3 is 14 amino acids. The V and J ends lost 5 bases and 3 bases respectively, with 10 bases between them. CDR3 sequence (DNA): TGTGCCAGCAGCCCCATGAGGGCTAATGAAAAACTGTTTTTT. Translating gives CASSPMRANEKLFF.

This clonotype came up many times. The chain carries TRBV29-1 and TRBJ2-3; 9 bases are shared with TRBD2. The CDR3 is made up of 14 amino acids. CDR1 SQVTM and CDR2 ANQGSEA come from the germline V gene. The ends lost 4 bases at V and 3 bases at J; junction bases unmatched: 5. Here the CDR3 reads CSVASLAGTDTQYF. The CDR3, as DNA: TGCAGCGTTGCTAGCCTAGCGGGAACAGATACGCAGTATTTT.

The chain joins TRBV3-1 to TRBJ2-1; TRBD1 or TRBD2 may be the D gene (5 bases each). CDR3 length equals 15 residues. Trimming stripped 0 bases from V and 4 bases from J, with 10 bases between. Germline lookup yields CDR1 LGHDT and CDR2 YNNKEL (reference sequence). The CDR3 DNA reads as TGTGCCAGCAGCCAAGACGGGACCCTATACAATGAGCAGTTCTTC. Protein: CASSQDGTLYNEQFF.

The chain combines TRBV18 with TRBJ2-1, with D hard to call. The CDR3 loop spans 10 amino acids. V shed 5 bases and J shed 8 bases, with 4 bases lying between them. CDR1 and CDR2 from the germline V gene are KGHSH and LQKENI. For the CDR3, the DNA is TGTGCCAGCTCAATGGATGAGCAGTTCTTC. It encodes CASSMDEQFF. Full variable domain (remainder filled in from reference TRBV18 and TRBJ2-1): NAGVMQNPRHLVRRRGQEARLRCSPMKGHSHVYWYRQLPEEGLKFMVYLQKENIIDESGMPKERFSAEFPKEGPSILRIQQVVRGDSAAYFCASSMDEQFFGPGTRLTVL.

The chain carries TRBV20-1 and TRBJ2-1; D is unclear. V was trimmed by 1 base and J by 0 bases, leaving 10 bases between them. The CDR3 is 15 residues long. CDR1 and CDR2 from the germline V gene are DFQATT and SNEGSKA (reference sequence). CDR3 protein: CSARALSSSYNEQFF. CDR3 DNA sequence: TGCAGTGCTAGAGCCCTCTCAAGCTCCTACAATGAGCAGTTCTTC.

In this sample, this clonotype turned up a few times. The chain recombines TRBV28 with TRBJ2-1; TRBD2 matches 7 bases. Germline CDR1 and CDR2: MDHEN and SYDVKM. The CDR3 has 16 amino acids. The trim removed 3 bases at V and 2 bases at J, leaving 7 bases unmatched. CDR3 bases: TGTGCCAGCAGTTTTTCTTGGGACTACCCCTACAATGAGCAGTTCTTC. It yields the protein CASSFSWDYPYNEQFF.

This clonotype was observed many times. V gene TRBV20-1 combines with J gene TRBJ2-3; no clear D gene. The V end lost 2 bases, the J end lost 2 bases, and 11 bases lay between the germline ends. CDR1 DFQATT and CDR2 SNEGSKA come from the germline V gene (reference sequence). The CDR3 has 14 residues. The CDR3 protein is CSARRPTFTDTQYF. The CDR3 nucleotides read TGCAGTGCTAGAAGGCCTACTTTCACAGATACGCAGTATTTT.

This clonotype was observed at least ten times. In DNA, the CDR3 is TGCAGTGCTCCCGGGACGGGTTCTCTCGGTACGCAGTATTTT. This translates into CSAPGTGSLGTQYF. The chain has TRBV20-1 and TRBJ2-3; D might be TRBD1 or TRBD2, each matching 5 bases. The CDR3 covers 14 residues. V was trimmed by 5 bases and J by 8 bases, leaving 20 bases between them. Per germline, CDR1 DFQATT and CDR2 SNEGSKA (reference sequence).

V and J are TRBV15 and TRBJ2-5; 9 positions match TRBD1. This CDR3 spans 17 amino acids. Germline V gives CDR1 LNHNV, CDR2 YYDKDF (reference sequence). The junction had 9 bases not matched to a gene; V was cut back by 0 bases and J by 4 bases. The CDR3 region is CATSRDLGQGVAETQYF. For the CDR3, the DNA is TGTGCCACCAGCAGAGATTTGGGACAGGGAGTAGCAGAGACCCAGTACTTC.

This clonotype was counted ten times or more. This chain joins TRBV29-1 and TRBJ2-7; TRBD2 matches 11 bases. Germline V gene lookup returns CDR1 SQVTM and CDR2 ANQGSEA. V trimming: 4 bases; J trimming: 2 bases; junction bases outside the gene matches: 4. The CDR3 is 14 amino acids. The CDR3 region is CSVAPGLAAYEQYF. The CDR3 region has the DNA TGCAGCGTTGCCCCGGGACTAGCGGCCTACGAGCAGTACTTC.

The chain uses TRBV29-1 and TRBJ2-7, with 10 bases lining up with TRBD2. The germline V gene has CDR1 SQVTM and CDR2 ANQGSEA. The CDR3 has 13 residues. With V trimmed by 6 bases and J by 6 bases, 8 bases remained unmatched. The CDR3 DNA reads as TGCAGCGTGGGTCGTACTAGCGGGACCGAGCAGTACTTC. Encoded protein: CSVGRTSGTEQYF.